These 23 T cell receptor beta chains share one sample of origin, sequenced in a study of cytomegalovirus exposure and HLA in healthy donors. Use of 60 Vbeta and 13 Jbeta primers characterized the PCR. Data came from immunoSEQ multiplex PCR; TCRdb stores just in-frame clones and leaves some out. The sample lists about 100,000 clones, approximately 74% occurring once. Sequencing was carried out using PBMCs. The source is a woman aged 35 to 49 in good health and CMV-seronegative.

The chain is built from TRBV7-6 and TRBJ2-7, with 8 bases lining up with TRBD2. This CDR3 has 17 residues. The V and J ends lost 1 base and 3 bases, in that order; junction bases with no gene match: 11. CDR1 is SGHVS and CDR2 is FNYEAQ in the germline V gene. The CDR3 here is CASSLGPGGQGFYEQYF. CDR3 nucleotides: TGTGCCAGCAGCTTAGGGCCGGGGGGGCAGGGCTTCTACGAGCAGTACTTC.

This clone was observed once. The CDR3 sequence: CASSYWLGSYEQYF. CDR3 nucleotides: TGTGCCAGCAGTTACTGGCTCGGGTCCTACGAGCAGTACTTC. The chain has TRBV6-5 and TRBJ2-7; the D is unclear. This CDR3 is built from 14 residues. Germline-derived CDR1 and CDR2 are MNHEY and SVGAGI. V was pared by 1 base and J by 1 base, with 8 bases between.

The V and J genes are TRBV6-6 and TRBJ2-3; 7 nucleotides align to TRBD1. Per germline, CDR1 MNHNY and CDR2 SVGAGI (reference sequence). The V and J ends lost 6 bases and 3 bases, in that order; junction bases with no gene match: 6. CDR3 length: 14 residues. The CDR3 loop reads CASSRRQGTDTQYF. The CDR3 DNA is TGTGCCAGCAGCCGGCGACAGGGAACAGATACGCAGTATTTT.

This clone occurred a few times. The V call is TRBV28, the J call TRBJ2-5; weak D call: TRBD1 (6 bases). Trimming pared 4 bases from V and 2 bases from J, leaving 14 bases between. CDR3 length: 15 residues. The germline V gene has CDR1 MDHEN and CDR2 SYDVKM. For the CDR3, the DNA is TGTGCCAGCAGTTCATTGATAGGGGGACAAGAGACCCAGTACTTC. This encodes CASSSLIGGQETQYF. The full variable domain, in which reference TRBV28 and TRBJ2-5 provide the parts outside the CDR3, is DVKVTQSSRYLVKRTGEKVFLECVQDMDHENMFWYRQDPGLGLRLIYFSYDVKMKEKGDIPEGYSVSREKKERFSLILESASTNQTSMYLCASSSLIGGQETQYFGPGTRLLVL.

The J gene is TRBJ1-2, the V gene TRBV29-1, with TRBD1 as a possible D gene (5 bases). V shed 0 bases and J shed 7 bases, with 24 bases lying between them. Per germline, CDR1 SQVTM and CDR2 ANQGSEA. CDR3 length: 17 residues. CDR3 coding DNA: TGCAGCGTTGAAGAGAGGCAGGGAAGTTTTTTAATAGGTGGCTACACCTTC. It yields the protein CSVEERQGSFLIGGYTF. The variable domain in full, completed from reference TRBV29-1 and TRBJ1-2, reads SAVISQKPSRDICQRGTSLTIQCQVDSQVTMMFWYRQQPGQSLTLIATANQGSEATYESGFVIDKFPISRPNLTFSTLTVSNMSPEDSSIYLCSVEERQGSFLIGGYTFGSGTRLTVV.

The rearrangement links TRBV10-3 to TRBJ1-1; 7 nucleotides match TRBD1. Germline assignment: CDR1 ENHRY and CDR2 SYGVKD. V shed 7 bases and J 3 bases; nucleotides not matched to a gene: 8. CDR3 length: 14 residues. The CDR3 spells CAIMGTAGDTEAFF. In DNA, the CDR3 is TGTGCCATCATGGGGACAGCGGGGGACACTGAAGCTTTCTTT.

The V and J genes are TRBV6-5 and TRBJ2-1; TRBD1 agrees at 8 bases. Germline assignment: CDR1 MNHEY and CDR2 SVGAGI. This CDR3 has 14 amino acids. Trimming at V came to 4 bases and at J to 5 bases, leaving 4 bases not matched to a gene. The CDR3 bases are TGTGCCAGCAGTTCCGGGACAGGCCACAATGAGCAGTTCTTC. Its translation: CASSSGTGHNEQFF.

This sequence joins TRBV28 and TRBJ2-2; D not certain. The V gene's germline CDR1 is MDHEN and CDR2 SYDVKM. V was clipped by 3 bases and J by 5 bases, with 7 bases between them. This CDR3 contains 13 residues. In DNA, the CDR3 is TGTGCCAGCAGTTTGAGCGAAACCGGGGAGCTGTTTTTT. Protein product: CASSLSETGELFF.

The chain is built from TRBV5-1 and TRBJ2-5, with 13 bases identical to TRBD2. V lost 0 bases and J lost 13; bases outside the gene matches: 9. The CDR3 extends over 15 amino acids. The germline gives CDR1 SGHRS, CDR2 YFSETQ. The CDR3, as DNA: TGCGCCAGCAGCTTGGCCGACCGACTAGCGGGAGGTTGGTACTTC. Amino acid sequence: CASSLADRLAGGWYF.

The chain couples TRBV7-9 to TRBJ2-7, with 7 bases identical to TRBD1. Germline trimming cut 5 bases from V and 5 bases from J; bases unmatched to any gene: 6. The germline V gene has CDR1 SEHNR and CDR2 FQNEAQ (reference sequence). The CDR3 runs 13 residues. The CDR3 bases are TGTGCCAGCAGCCTCCGGGACAGCCACGAGCAGTACTTC. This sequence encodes CASSLRDSHEQYF.

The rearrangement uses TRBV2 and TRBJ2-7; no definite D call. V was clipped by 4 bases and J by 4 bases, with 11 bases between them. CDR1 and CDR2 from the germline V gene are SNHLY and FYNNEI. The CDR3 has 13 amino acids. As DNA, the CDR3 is TGTGCCAGCAGTGCTGGTTTCGGGTACGAGCAGTACTTC. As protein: CASSAGFGYEQYF.

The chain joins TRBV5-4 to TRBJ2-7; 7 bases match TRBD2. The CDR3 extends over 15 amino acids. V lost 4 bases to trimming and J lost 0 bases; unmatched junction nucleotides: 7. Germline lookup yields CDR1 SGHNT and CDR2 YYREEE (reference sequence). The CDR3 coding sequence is TGTGCCAGCAGCGTGTTACTAGCGACCTCCTACGAGCAGTACTTC. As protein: CASSVLLATSYEQYF.

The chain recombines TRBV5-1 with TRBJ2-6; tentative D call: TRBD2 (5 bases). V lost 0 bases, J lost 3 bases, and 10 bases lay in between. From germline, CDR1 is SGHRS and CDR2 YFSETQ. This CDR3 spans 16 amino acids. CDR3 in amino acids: CASSLGRRDGANVLTF. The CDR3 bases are TGCGCCAGCAGCTTGGGGCGCCGGGATGGGGCCAACGTCCTGACTTTC.

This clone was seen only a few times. The CDR3 DNA follows: TGTGCCAGTAGTTCACGGGACAGCCTGGTTGACACTGAAGCTTTCTTT. It codes for CASSSRDSLVDTEAFF. The chain links TRBV19 to TRBJ1-1; 7 bases line up with TRBD1. Germline lookup yields CDR1 LNHDA and CDR2 SQIVND (reference sequence). The CDR3 spans 16 residues. Losses at the gene ends were 5 bases for V and 3 bases for J; bases not matched to a gene: 12.

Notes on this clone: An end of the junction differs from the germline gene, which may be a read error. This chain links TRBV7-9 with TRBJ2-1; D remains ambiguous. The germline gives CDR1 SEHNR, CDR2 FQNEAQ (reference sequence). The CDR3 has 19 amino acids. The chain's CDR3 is CSSSPPGERVPSDFNEQFF. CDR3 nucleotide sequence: TGTTCCAGCAGCCCCCCCGGAGAGCGAGTCCCTTCTGACTTCAATGAGCAGTTCTTC.

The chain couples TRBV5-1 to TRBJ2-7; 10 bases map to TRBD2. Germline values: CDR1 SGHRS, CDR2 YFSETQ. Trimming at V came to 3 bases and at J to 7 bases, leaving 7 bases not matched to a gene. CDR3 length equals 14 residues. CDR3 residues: CASSSGTSVGEQYF. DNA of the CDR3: TGCGCCAGCAGCTCCGGGACTAGCGTAGGGGAGCAGTACTTC.

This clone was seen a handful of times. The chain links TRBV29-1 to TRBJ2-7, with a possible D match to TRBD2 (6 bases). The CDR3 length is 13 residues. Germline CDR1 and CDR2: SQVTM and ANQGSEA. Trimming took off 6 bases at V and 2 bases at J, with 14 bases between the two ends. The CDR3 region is CSVRDLPTYEQYF. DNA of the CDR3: TGCAGCGTGCGGGACTTACCGACCTACGAGCAGTACTTC.

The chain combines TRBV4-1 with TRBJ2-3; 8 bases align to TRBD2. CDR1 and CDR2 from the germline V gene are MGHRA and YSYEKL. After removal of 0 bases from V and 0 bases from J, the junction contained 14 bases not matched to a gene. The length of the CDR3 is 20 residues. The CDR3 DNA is TGCGCCAGCAGCCAAGAAACCGGGACTAGGACCTCTGCGAGCACAGATACGCAGTATTTT. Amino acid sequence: CASSQETGTRTSASTDTQYF.

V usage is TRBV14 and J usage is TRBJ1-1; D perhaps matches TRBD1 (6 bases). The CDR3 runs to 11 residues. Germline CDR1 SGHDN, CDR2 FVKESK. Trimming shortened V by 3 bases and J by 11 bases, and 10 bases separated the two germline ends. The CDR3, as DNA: TGTGCCAGCAGCCAGGGGGCAGGTGCTTTCTTT. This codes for CASSQGAGAFF.

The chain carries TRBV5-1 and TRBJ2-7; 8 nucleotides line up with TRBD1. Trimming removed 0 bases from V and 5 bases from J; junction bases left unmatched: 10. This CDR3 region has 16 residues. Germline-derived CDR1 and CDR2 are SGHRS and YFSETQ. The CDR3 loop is CASSLVQQGAGDEQYF. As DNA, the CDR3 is TGCGCCAGCAGCTTGGTTCAGCAGGGGGCCGGTGACGAGCAGTACTTC.

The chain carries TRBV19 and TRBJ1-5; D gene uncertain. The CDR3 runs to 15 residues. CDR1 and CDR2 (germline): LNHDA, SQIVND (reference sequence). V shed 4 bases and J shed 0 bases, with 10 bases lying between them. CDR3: CASSTGSYSNQPQHF. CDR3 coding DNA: TGTGCCAGTAGTACCGGTTCCTATAGCAATCAGCCCCAGCATTTT.

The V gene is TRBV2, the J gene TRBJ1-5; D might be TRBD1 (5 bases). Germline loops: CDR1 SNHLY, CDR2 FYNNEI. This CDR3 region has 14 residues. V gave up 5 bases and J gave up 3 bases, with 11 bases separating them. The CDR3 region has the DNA TGTGCCAGCAGTCAGGGTTCGGACAATCAGCCCCAGCATTTT. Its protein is CASSQGSDNQPQHF.

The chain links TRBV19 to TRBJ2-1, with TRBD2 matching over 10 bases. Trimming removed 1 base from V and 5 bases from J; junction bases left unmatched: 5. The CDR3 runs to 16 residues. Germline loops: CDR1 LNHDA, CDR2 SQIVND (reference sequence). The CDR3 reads CASSIVSGGANNEQFF. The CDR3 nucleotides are TGTGCCAGTAGTATAGTCAGCGGGGGGGCGAACAATGAGCAGTTCTTC.